This TCR beta chain was obtained from a study of technical replicates of blood from a few donors. Here immunoSEQ multiplex PCR was the method, and the copy in TCRdb shows in-frame clones only, minus some. The table has around 80,000 clones, approximately 93% seen once. Per germline, CDR1 KGHSH and CDR2 LQKENI. Trimming shortened V by 3 bases and J by 5 bases, and 13 bases separated the two germline ends. This CDR3 has 15 residues. This clonotype was obtained from a human donor in good health. The chain is built from TRBV18 and TRBJ2-2; TRBD1 is a possible D gene (6 bases). Sequencing used T cells isolated from PBMCs. This CDR3 reads CASSPIGTLTGELFF. For the CDR3, the DNA is TGTGCCAGCTCACCTATCGGGACACTAACCGGGGAGCTGTTTTTT.